These 2 T cell receptor beta chains share one sample of origin, sequenced in a study of T cell responses to AZD1222 COVID-19 vaccine. The method was immunoSEQ multiplex PCR; TCRdb's version includes in-frame clones alone and lacks a portion of them. The table lists roughly 120,000 clones, roughly 91% of them singletons. The specimen was peripheral blood, collected 28 days after the second AZD1222 dose. These receptors all stem from an adult who received the AZD1222 COVID-19 vaccine.

This chain connects TRBV7-8 to TRBJ1-1, with 8 bases identical to TRBD1. Germline V lookup: CDR1 SGHVS, CDR2 FQNEAQ. V dropped 1 base and J dropped 4; count of bases not matched to a gene: 5. The CDR3 totals 15 residues. The DNA for the CDR3 is TGTGCCAGCAGCTTAGATACAGGGGGGCGCACTGAAGCTTTCTTT. Encoded protein: CASSLDTGGRTEAFF.

J is TRBJ2-2 and V is TRBV4-1; 10 bases match TRBD2. The CDR3 contains 14 residues. The germline V gene encodes CDR1 MGHRA and CDR2 YSYEKL. The V segment lost 6 bases and the J segment 4 bases; nucleotides outside the gene matches: 2. The CDR3 region has the DNA TGCGCCAGCAGGGGACTAGCGAGCACCGGGGAGCTGTTTTTT. It translates to CASRGLASTGELFF.